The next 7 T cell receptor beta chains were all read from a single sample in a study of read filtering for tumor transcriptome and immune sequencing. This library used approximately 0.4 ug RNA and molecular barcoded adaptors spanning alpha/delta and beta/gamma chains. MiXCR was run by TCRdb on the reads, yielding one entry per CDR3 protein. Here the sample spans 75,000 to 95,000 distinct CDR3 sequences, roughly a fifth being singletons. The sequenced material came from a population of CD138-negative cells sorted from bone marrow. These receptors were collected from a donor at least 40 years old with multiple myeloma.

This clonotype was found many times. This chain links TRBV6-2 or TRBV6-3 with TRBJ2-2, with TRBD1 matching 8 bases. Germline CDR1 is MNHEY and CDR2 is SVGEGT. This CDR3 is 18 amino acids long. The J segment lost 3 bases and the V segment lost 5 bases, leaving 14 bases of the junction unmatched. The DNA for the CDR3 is TGTGCCAGCAGTCCTCCCAGGGGGCGCAGGAGGGACACCGGGGAGCTGTTTTTT. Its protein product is CASSPPRGRRRDTGELFF.

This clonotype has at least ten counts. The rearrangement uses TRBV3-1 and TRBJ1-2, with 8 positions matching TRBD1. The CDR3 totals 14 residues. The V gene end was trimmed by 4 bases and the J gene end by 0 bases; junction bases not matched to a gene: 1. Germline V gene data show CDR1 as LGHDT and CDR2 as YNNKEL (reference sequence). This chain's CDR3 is CASSPGQANYGYTF. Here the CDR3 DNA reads TGTGCCAGCAGCCCGGGACAGGCTAACTATGGCTACACCTTC.

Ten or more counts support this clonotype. The DNA of the CDR3 is TGTGCCAGCTCACCAAGGACAGGCACTAATGAAAAACTGTTTTTT. Its translation: CASSPRTGTNEKLFF. The rearrangement uses TRBV18 and TRBJ1-4, with 7 bases lining up with TRBD1. The CDR3 extends over 15 amino acids. The germline V gene has CDR1 KGHSH and CDR2 LQKENI. V dropped 2 bases and J dropped 2; count of bases not matched to a gene: 2.

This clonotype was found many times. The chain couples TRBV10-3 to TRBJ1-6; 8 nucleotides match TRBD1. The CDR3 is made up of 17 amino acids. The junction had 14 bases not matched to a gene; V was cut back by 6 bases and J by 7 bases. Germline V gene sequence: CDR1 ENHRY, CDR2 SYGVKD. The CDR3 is CAIRGNTGGLGNSPLHF. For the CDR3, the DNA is TGTGCCATCAGAGGGAACACAGGGGGTTTGGGGAATTCACCCCTCCACTTT.

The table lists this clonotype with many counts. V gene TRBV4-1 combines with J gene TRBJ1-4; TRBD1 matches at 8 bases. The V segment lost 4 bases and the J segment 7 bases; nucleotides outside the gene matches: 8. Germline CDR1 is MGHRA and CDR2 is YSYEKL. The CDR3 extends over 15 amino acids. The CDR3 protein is CASSLSGTGTEKLFF. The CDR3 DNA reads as TGCGCCAGCAGCCTTAGCGGGACAGGTACTGAAAAACTGTTTTTT.

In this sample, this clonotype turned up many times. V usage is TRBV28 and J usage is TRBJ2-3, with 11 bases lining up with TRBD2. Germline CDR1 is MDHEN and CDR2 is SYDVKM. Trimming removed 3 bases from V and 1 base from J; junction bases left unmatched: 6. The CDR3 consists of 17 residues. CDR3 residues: CASSFLAGGVGTDTQYF. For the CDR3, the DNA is TGTGCCAGCAGTTTCCTAGCGGGGGGCGTTGGCACAGATACGCAGTATTTT.

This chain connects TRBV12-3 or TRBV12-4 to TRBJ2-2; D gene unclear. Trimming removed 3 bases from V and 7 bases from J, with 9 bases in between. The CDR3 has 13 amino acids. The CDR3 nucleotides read TGTGCCAGCAGTTTCGTGACGGGCGGGGAGCTGTTTTTT. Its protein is CASSFVTGGELFF.